This entry lists 5 T cell receptor beta chains sequenced from one sample in a study of cytomegalovirus exposure and HLA in healthy donors. Both 60 Vbeta primers and 13 Jbeta primers went into the PCR. The data were produced by immunoSEQ multiplex PCR, yet TCRdb's version contains in-frame clones alone and is incomplete. The table includes about 150,000 clones, roughly 80% detected once. Sequenced input: PBMCs. The receptor set was obtained from a man aged 50-60 years in good health and CMV-seropositive.

This chain connects TRBV30 to TRBJ1-1, with D uncertain. This CDR3 is built from 13 residues. CDR1 is GTSNPN, CDR2 SVGIG, per germline (reference sequence). Trimming pared 5 bases from V and 1 base from J, leaving 11 bases between. The CDR3: CAWWEGGNTEAFF. The CDR3 region has the DNA TGTGCCTGGTGGGAGGGCGGGAACACTGAAGCTTTCTTT.

This rearrangement joins TRBV7-9 to TRBJ2-1; D uncertain. This CDR3 has 12 residues. CDR1 and CDR2 (germline): SEHNR, FQNEAQ (reference sequence). V lost 1 base and J 8 bases, leaving 6 bases between the germline ends. CDR3 residues: CASSLGADEQFF. CDR3 DNA sequence: TGTGCCAGCAGCTTAGGGGCTGATGAGCAGTTCTTC.

This clone turned up a few times. The rearrangement joins TRBV4-1 to TRBJ2-1, with 7 bases matching TRBD2. Trimming took 4 bases from V and 8 from J; bases not matched to a gene: 11. Germline V CDR1 and CDR2: MGHRA, YSYEKL. The CDR3 length is 15 residues. The CDR3 spells CASSPGREWVDEQFF. The CDR3, as DNA: TGCGCCAGCAGCCCGGGGAGGGAGTGGGTTGATGAGCAGTTCTTC.

V is TRBV28 and J is TRBJ2-7; D possibly corresponds to TRBD2 (5 bases). CDR3 length: 15 amino acids. Per the germline V gene, CDR1 is MDHEN and CDR2 is SYDVKM. V was clipped by 3 bases and J by 3 bases, with 15 bases between them. DNA for the CDR3: TGTGCCAGCAGTTTGCACGGACTCTTGATCTACGAGCAGTACTTC. Protein: CASSLHGLLIYEQYF.

The chain links TRBV19 to TRBJ1-2, with D perhaps TRBD1 (6 bases). CDR1 is LNHDA and CDR2 is SQIVND in the germline V gene (reference sequence). The CDR3 extends over 14 amino acids. The V and J ends lost 7 bases and 2 bases respectively, with 14 bases between them. The DNA for the CDR3 is TGTGCCAGTAAAGTGGCAGGACAGAACTATGGCTACACCTTC. Its protein product is CASKVAGQNYGYTF.